This T cell receptor beta chain was found in a study of T cell responses to AZD1222 COVID-19 vaccine. Trimming removed 6 bases from V and 4 bases from J, with 9 bases in between. The germline gives CDR1 SNHLY, CDR2 FYNNEI. The CDR3 is made up of 12 amino acids. Assay: immunoSEQ multiplex PCR; the TCRdb copy retains only in-frame clones and omits some. The sample contains 120,000 or so clones, about nine tenths of which appear only once. This sequence joins TRBV2 and TRBJ1-2, with D unclear. This TCR came from an adult in good health. The sample here was peripheral blood, taken on day 0 of AZD1222 vaccination. CDR3 bases: TGTGCCAGCAGAGAGGACCTCTATGGCTACACCTTC. Protein sequence: CASREDLYGYTF. Full variable domain (outside the CDR3, taken from reference TRBV2 and TRBJ1-2): EPEVTQTPSHQVTQMGQEVILRCVPISNHLYFYWYRQILGQKVEFLVSFYNNEISEKSEIFDDQFSVERPDGSNFTLKIRSTKLEDSAMYFCASREDLYGYTFGSGTRLTVV.